A single sample gave rise to the 24 T cell receptor beta chains below, sequenced in a study of Graves' ophthalmopathy and Graves' hyperthyroidism (dated by TCRdb to 2016 to 2019). The sequencer was an Illumina HiSeq 2000. TCR beta CDR3 regions were amplified from RNA transcripts for repertoire sequencing. The first round of RT-PCR was done with HTBI primers and the Qiagen OneStep RT-PCR kit, and was followed by a second round of multiplex PCR, then size selection and purification. TCRdb cleaned the public reads at Q25 with fastp, built clones with MiXCR and kept in-frame beta chains. Rows are combined by CDR3 protein, so each entry shows the most common genes and DNA. Counted in this sample were a few hundred thousand distinct CDR3 sequences; 35% to 40% of them appeared once. The ten largest clones capture about 4.6% of the sample. The sample comprised peripheral blood or thyroid tissue (not recorded which). These receptors were collected from an adult man with Graves' hyperthyroidism.

Many counts were recorded for this clonotype. The chain couples TRBV6-5 to TRBJ2-7; 8 bases line up with TRBD1. There are 15 residues in the CDR3. The J segment lost 0 bases and the V segment lost 6 bases, leaving 7 bases of the junction unmatched. Germline assignment: CDR1 MNHEY and CDR2 SVGAGI. CDR3 sequence (DNA): TGTGCCAGCAGCGCAACAGGGGGTTACTCCTACGAGCAGTACTTC. It yields the protein CASSATGGYSYEQYF.

As regards this clonotype: The CDR3 does not end in the conserved phenylalanine or tryptophan, so this is likely a read error. The chain uses TRBV10-3 and TRBJ1-2; TRBD1 agrees at 10 bases. Germline V gene sequence: CDR1 ENHRY, CDR2 SYGVKD. V lost 10 bases, J lost 5 bases, and 10 bases stayed unmatched. The CDR3 totals 14 residues. CDR3 loop: CASRFGDRGYGYTL. The CDR3 coding sequence is TGTGCCAGCAGGTTCGGGGACAGGGGTTATGGCTACACCCTC.

The CDR3 bases are TGTGCCTGGTCTAAGGGGCGAGGAGAGACCCAGTACTTC. Its protein product is CAWSKGRGETQYF. V gene TRBV30 combines with J gene TRBJ2-5; possible D gene TRBD1, 5 bases. V lost 5 bases and J lost 4, with 14 bases in between. This CDR3 comprises 13 residues. Germline-derived CDR1 and CDR2 are GTSNPN and SVGIG (reference sequence).

The CDR3 sequence: CASRTGLDEQFF. The CDR3 DNA reads as TGCGCCAGCCGGACAGGGTTAGATGAGCAGTTCTTC. J is TRBJ2-1 and V is TRBV10-2; TRBD1 matches 8 bases. The CDR3 loop spans 12 amino acids. Losses at the gene ends were 8 bases for V and 8 bases for J; bases not matched to a gene: 5. Germline values: CDR1 WSHSY, CDR2 SAAADI.

The chain is built from TRBV29-1 and TRBJ1-2; tentatively, D is TRBD1 (6 bases). This CDR3 has 14 residues. Germline CDR1 reads SQVTM; CDR2 reads ANQGSEA. V was cut by 4 bases and J by 2 bases, with 14 bases left in between. DNA of the CDR3: TGCAGCGTTGTGACAGGCCATTTAAACTATGGCTACACCTTC. Translated: CSVVTGHLNYGYTF.

The J gene is TRBJ2-6, the V gene TRBV12-3 or TRBV12-4; 9 nucleotides match TRBD1. Losses at the gene ends were 6 bases for V and 0 bases for J; bases not matched to a gene: 15. The CDR3 covers 20 residues. The CDR3 is CASSSPNRGPTISGANVLTF. In nucleotides, the CDR3 is TGTGCCAGCAGCTCACCAAACAGGGGGCCTACGATCTCTGGGGCCAACGTCCTGACTTTC.

This clonotype was seen a few times. V usage is TRBV10-3 and J usage is TRBJ2-1; TRBD1 aligns across 10 bases. The CDR3 has 15 amino acids. Trimming took 1 base from V and 10 from J; bases not matched to a gene: 7. The germline gives CDR1 ENHRY, CDR2 SYGVKD. The chain's CDR3 is CAISEYETGGDEQFF. The CDR3 nucleotides are TGTGCCATCAGTGAGTACGAGACAGGGGGCGACGAGCAGTTCTTC.

This clonotype was observed a few times. The chain is built from TRBV7-3 and TRBJ2-2; no firm D call. Germline V gene data show CDR1 as SGHTA and CDR2 as FQGTGA. The CDR3 contains 16 residues. The V end was cut by 4 bases, the J end by 1 base, with 13 bases between. CDR3 protein: CASSSVRAQNTGELFF. CDR3 in DNA: TGTGCCAGCAGCTCCGTCCGGGCCCAGAACACCGGGGAGCTGTTTTTT.

This clonotype was observed many times. This chain uses TRBV19 with TRBJ1-1; D uncertain. Germline V gene sequence: CDR1 LNHDA, CDR2 SQIVND (reference sequence). The ends were cut back, 6 bases at V and 2 bases at J, with 10 bases in the middle. The CDR3 is 13 residues long. Here the CDR3 DNA reads TGTGCCAGTAGCCCGGAGACAAACACTGAAGCTTTCTTT. Encoded protein: CASSPETNTEAFF.

Notes on this clonotype: This is likely a read error, given that the CDR3 carries no conserved phenylalanine or tryptophan at its end. The V gene is TRBV25-1, the J gene TRBJ1-1, with D unresolved. The CDR3 spans 12 residues. Germline V CDR1 and CDR2: MGHDK, SYGVNS. The ends were cut back, 8 bases at V and 4 bases at J, with 11 bases in the middle. The chain's CDR3 is CASSPLGTEAFL. The CDR3, as DNA: TGTGCCAGCTCACCCCTGGGCACTGAAGCTTTCCTT.

The rearrangement uses TRBV19 and TRBJ1-5, with 8 bases lining up with TRBD1. The J call could be wrong; TRBJ2-3 is a better fit for the DNA end. Germline V gene data show CDR1 as LNHDA and CDR2 as SQIVND (reference sequence). The CDR3 runs 16 residues. CDR3 sequence reads: CASSIGTGQGSDTQYF. The CDR3 nucleotides are TGTGCCAGTAGTATCGGGACAGGCCAGGGCTCAGATACGCAGTATTTT.

This clonotype was seen only a few times. This chain joins TRBV6-1 and TRBJ1-1, with 9 nucleotides matching TRBD1. The CDR3 has 15 residues. CDR1 and CDR2 (germline): MNHNS, SASEGT. With V trimmed by 6 bases and J by 5 bases, 10 bases remained unmatched. The DNA of the CDR3 is TGTGCCAGCAGCGCAGGACAGGGGCTTTTAACTGAAGCTTTCTTT. Its translation: CASSAGQGLLTEAFF.

This clonotype was detected many times. V usage is TRBV5-6 and J usage is TRBJ2-7; the D gene is possibly TRBD1 (6 bases). The CDR3 consists of 14 residues. Germline V gives CDR1 SGHDT, CDR2 YYEEEE. Trimming removed 6 bases at V and 0 bases at J, with 13 bases between. The CDR3 loop reads CASTPTGYSYEQYF. As DNA, the CDR3 is TGTGCCAGCACCCCCACAGGGTACTCCTACGAGCAGTACTTC.

As to this clonotype: One end of the junction fails to match germline, which may point to a read error. CDR3 region: CASSLYQAGPYEQHF. In nucleotides, the CDR3 is TGCGCCAGCAGCTTGTATCAGGCAGGGCCCTACGAGCAGCACTTC. The chain has TRBV5-1 and TRBJ2-7; a weak D match, TRBD1 (5 bases). This CDR3 has 15 residues. Per the germline V gene, CDR1 is SGHRS and CDR2 is YFSETQ.

The chain carries TRBV19 and TRBJ2-7; tentatively, D is TRBD1 (6 bases). The germline gives CDR1 LNHDA, CDR2 SQIVND (reference sequence). This CDR3 comprises 15 residues. V was pared by 2 bases and J by 6 bases, with 17 bases between. As DNA, the CDR3 is TGTGCCAGTAGTATAACCCAGGGGCGAAGAAGCGAGCAGTACTTC. Protein: CASSITQGRRSEQYF. The whole variable domain, filled in from reference TRBV19 and TRBJ2-7, reads DGGITQSPKYLFRKEGQNVTLSCEQNLNHDAMYWYRQDPGQGLRLIYYSQIVNDFQKGDIAEGYSVSREKKESFPLTVTSAQKNPTAFYLCASSITQGRRSEQYFGPGTRLTVT.

This clonotype was seen at least ten times. This CDR3 reads CASVKQGNYGYTF. CDR3 nucleotide sequence: TGTGCCAGTGTGAAACAGGGTAACTATGGCTACACCTTC. The rearrangement links TRBV19 to TRBJ1-2; D may be TRBD1 (6 bases). The CDR3 extends over 13 amino acids. The germline V and J ends were trimmed by 8 bases and 1 base, with 11 bases remaining between them. CDR1 LNHDA and CDR2 SQIVND come from the germline V gene (reference sequence).

Many counts were recorded for this clonotype. The chain is built from TRBV2 and TRBJ2-2; 7 bases match TRBD1. The CDR3 contains 15 residues. The germline V gene has CDR1 SNHLY and CDR2 FYNNEI. The trim removed 7 bases at V and 4 bases at J, leaving 9 bases unmatched. CDR3 sequence: CASTRDSPSTGELFF. CDR3 DNA sequence: TGTGCCAGCACCAGGGACAGCCCGAGCACCGGGGAGCTGTTTTTT.

This clonotype has at least ten counts. This chain connects TRBV9 to TRBJ2-6, with D possibly TRBD2 on 5 matching bases. CDR3 length equals 16 residues. Germline V CDR1 and CDR2: SGDLS, YYNGEE. Trimming stripped 5 bases from V and 0 bases from J, with 12 bases between. The CDR3 is CASSQDFYSGANVLTF. The DNA of the CDR3 is TGTGCCAGCAGTCAGGACTTTTACTCTGGGGCCAACGTCCTGACTTTC.

This clonotype showed up just a few times. The chain carries TRBV6-1 and TRBJ2-5; 16 positions match TRBD2. Trimming removed 6 bases from V and 4 bases from J; junction bases left unmatched: 8. The CDR3 is 17 amino acids. Germline CDR1 and CDR2: MNHNS and SASEGT. The CDR3 loop reads CASRGLAGGPFVETQYF. The CDR3 DNA follows: TGTGCCAGCAGGGGACTAGCGGGAGGGCCTTTTGTAGAGACCCAGTACTTC.

This clonotype was seen many times. The gene calls are TRBV15 and TRBJ2-2, with TRBD1 matching 10 bases. The trim removed 0 bases at V and 3 bases at J, leaving 7 bases unmatched. The CDR3 runs 18 residues. Germline assignment: CDR1 LNHNV and CDR2 YYDKDF (reference sequence). CDR3 residues: CATSREAIGQGDTGELFF. The CDR3 nucleotides read TGTGCCACCAGCAGAGAGGCGATTGGACAGGGGGACACCGGGGAGCTGTTTTTT.

The sample holds many counts of this clonotype. The chain carries TRBV29-1 and TRBJ1-1; 9 nucleotides agree with TRBD1. CDR3 length: 14 residues. V lost 3 bases and J lost 6; bases outside the gene matches: 8. CDR1 is SQVTM and CDR2 is ANQGSEA in the germline V gene. This chain's CDR3 is CSVETSTGGSEAFF. DNA for the CDR3: TGCAGCGTTGAGACGTCGACAGGGGGGTCTGAAGCTTTCTTT.

The chain couples TRBV7-9 to TRBJ1-1; 7 nucleotides match TRBD1. In germline, CDR1 is SEHNR, CDR2 FQNEAQ (reference sequence). CDR3 length: 14 residues. V lost 3 bases and J lost 7; bases outside the gene matches: 8. CDR3 protein: CASSFVAGTVEAFF. DNA for the CDR3: TGTGCCAGCAGCTTTGTGGCCGGGACAGTTGAAGCTTTCTTT.

V gene TRBV6-6 combines with J gene TRBJ2-6; the match to TRBD1 covers 11 bases. The V gene's germline CDR1 is MNHNY and CDR2 SVGAGI (reference sequence). Trimming at V came to 9 bases and at J to 2 bases, leaving 9 bases not matched to a gene. The CDR3 has 17 amino acids. CDR3 amino acids: CASKLGTGGPGANVLTF. Here the CDR3 DNA reads TGTGCCAGTAAACTTGGGACAGGGGGACCTGGGGCCAACGTCCTGACTTTC.

This clonotype was seen repeatedly, ten times or more. The J gene is TRBJ1-5, the V gene TRBV20-1; TRBD1 matches at 7 bases. After removal of 1 base from V and 6 bases from J, the junction contained 9 bases not matched to a gene. In germline, CDR1 is DFQATT, CDR2 SNEGSKA (reference sequence). The CDR3 contains 15 residues. CDR3 sequence reads: CSARAQGVLSQPQHF. The CDR3 DNA is TGCAGTGCTAGAGCGCAGGGGGTTCTGTCTCAGCCCCAGCATTTT.